The rows below give T cell receptor beta chains drawn from one sample of a study of T cells and Merkel cell carcinoma outcomes. Method: immunoSEQ multiplex PCR; TCRdb's copy keeps in-frame clones and lacks some. Among some 15,000 clones listed, approximately 80% were seen once. Sequencing used tumor tissue from Merkel cell carcinoma. The receptor set was obtained from a human donor with Merkel cell carcinoma. Each CDR3 is given with its conserved first and last residue. The D gene is left open where the match is weak. Some rows mark clone size as missing; the rest say once, few, many or name a class of expanded clone.

d_call	v_call	j_call	clone_size	cdr3_aa	cdr3_nt
NA	TRBV21-1	TRBJ2-7	NA	CASSRLAGDSEQYF	TGTGCCAGCAGCCGTCTAGCGGGAGACAGCGAGCAGTACTTC
TRBD1	TRBV19	TRBJ1-5	NA	CASSMGGQGNQPQHF	TGTGCCAGTAGTATGGGTGGACAGGGGAATCAGCCCCAGCATTTT
TRBD2	TRBV25-1	TRBJ2-5	NA	CASSEGGMTQYF	TGTGCCAGCAGTGAGGGGGGGATGACCCAGTACTTC
NA	TRBV2	TRBJ1-4	NA	CASSQRQRGEKLFF	TGTGCCAGCAGCCAACGCCAACGGGGTGAAAAACTGTTTTTT
NA	TRBV2	TRBJ2-7	once	CASASIPYEQYF	TGTGCCAGCGCTAGCATCCCCTACGAGCAGTACTTC
TRBD1	TRBV6-4	TRBJ1-1	NA	CASRRQGDNTEAFF	TGTGCCAGCAGGAGACAGGGCGATAACACTGAAGCTTTCTTT
TRBD1	TRBV5-1	TRBJ2-7	NA	CASRPGQGTHEQYF	TGCGCCAGCAGACCGGGACAGGGGACCCACGAGCAGTACTTC
NA	TRBV9	TRBJ1-1	NA	CASSVEAGQTSKAFF	TGTGCCAGCAGCGTAGAGGCAGGACAGACATCTAAAGCTTTCTTT
NA	TRBV11-1	TRBJ2-3	NA	CASSSRRTGTDTQYF	TGTGCCAGCAGCAGTCGGAGGACTGGCACAGATACGCAGTATTTT
NA	TRBV10-1	TRBJ2-7	NA	CATGTHYEQYF	TGCGCCACCGGGACCCACTACGAGCAGTACTTC
TRBD2	TRBV7-3	TRBJ2-3	NA	CASSLRGGSDTQYF	TGTGCCAGCAGCTTAAGGGGGGGTTCGGATACGCAGTATTTT
NA	TRBV11-2	TRBJ2-7	NA	CASAVGGANSYEQYF	TGTGCCAGCGCCGTTGGGGGGGCGAACTCCTACGAGCAGTACTTC
NA	TRBV5-4	TRBJ1-2	NA	CASSFGEGYGYIF	TGTGCCAGCAGCTTCGGGGAAGGCTATGGCTACATCTTC
NA	TRBV7-9	TRBJ1-2	NA	CASSNRQADGYTF	TGTGCCAGCAGCAATAGACAGGCGGATGGCTACACCTTC
TRBD1	TRBV30	TRBJ1-2	NA	CASTKDRKNYGYTF	TGTGCCTCCACTAAGGACAGGAAGAACTATGGCTACACCTTC
NA	TRBV19	TRBJ1-5	NA	CASSAQGIGNQPQHF	TGTGCCAGTAGTGCGCAGGGGATTGGCAATCAGCCCCAGCATTTT
TRBD1	TRBV6-6	TRBJ1-4	NA	CASRAGTGVNEKLFF	TGTGCCAGCAGAGCCGGGACAGGGGTTAATGAAAAACTGTTTTTT
TRBD1	TRBV7-3	TRBJ2-5	NA	CASSLTGGAQETQYF	TGTGCCAGCAGCTTAACAGGGGGCGCCCAAGAGACCCAGTACTTC